The entry below gives a single T cell receptor beta chain sequence along with its context. This sample was included in a study of blood T cell repertoires in COVID-19. Repertoires were generated with immunoSEQ multiplex PCR, while TCRdb's copy carries only in-frame clones and drops some. The repertoire consists of about 130,000 clones, with roughly 80% occurring once and the leading ten covering more than 1.5%. In germline, CDR1 is SGHAT, CDR2 FQNNGV. The CDR3 sequence is 15 residues long. After removal of 4 bases from V and 7 bases from J, the junction contained 12 bases not matched to a gene. The specimen sequenced was peripheral blood. This chain connects TRBV11-2 to TRBJ1-2; 7 bases map to TRBD1. The source is a man between 70 and 80 years old with acute or convalescent COVID-19. For the CDR3, the DNA is TGTGCCAGCAGCTGGGGAACTCGACAGGGTGTTGGCTACACCTTC. Translating gives CASSWGTRQGVGYTF. Looking up the rest from reference TRBV11-2 and TRBJ1-2 gives the full variable domain: EAGVAQSPRYKIIEKRQSVAFWCNPISGHATLYWYQQILGQGPKLLIQFQNNGVVDDSQLPKDRFSAERLKGVDSTLKIQPAKLEDSAVYLCASSWGTRQGVGYTFGSGTRLTVV.